This T cell receptor beta chain was retrieved from a study of blood T cell repertoires in COVID-19 (dated by TCRdb to about 2020). At the level of the whole study: The collaborator samples originated in the United States, Italy and Spain and spanned the acute and convalescent phases of COVID-19. The prospective study material was composed of cDNA or gDNA derived from T cells, B-cell-depleted T cells, or PBMCs. The dataset comprised deeply sampled blood TCRbeta repertoires from subjects exposed to, actively infected with, or recovered from COVID-19. A freely available public database, intended as a resource for researchers studying the immune response to SARS-CoV-2, is where the repertoires were released. Samples were obtained from the ongoing ImmuneRACE study (first 160 participants) and from some 1,200 subjects provided by 6 global collaborators. Sample metadata almost always included a de-identified subject ID, COVID-19 status, age in years and sex. Where HLA class I and class II types were available, the types were taken from metadata supplied by the sample provider, not from assay-based typing. The research as a whole found: Clinical and demographic metadata were provided uncurated, with the amount varying by source and participant.

TCRbeta CDR3 regions were amplified from genomic DNA by means of the immunoSEQ Assay, a bias-controlled multiplex PCR. On the study's bioinformatics: Nucleated cell counts per sample were estimated from amplification of reference gene primers within the assay. To quantify the absolute abundance of each unique TCRbeta CDR3 rearrangement, sequence reads were collapsed and filtered. Productive Simpson clonality was computed per sample as the square root of Simpson's diversity index over productive rearrangements. Entries here come from immuneACCESS through TCRdb and include only in-frame sequences with V and J called. Some clones fail to appear in such tables; in the studies checked, an unresolved V gene covers under half of the shortfall, and the cause of the remainder is unknown. V, J and clone size are those of that table, while D and trimming were read from the DNA. The sample contains around 100,000 clones, around 92% of them found a single time. Jointly, the top ten make up around 4% of the sample.

The collaborating institutions used their own protocols to collect whole blood in K2EDTA tubes. For TCRbeta analysis, collaborators shipped samples as frozen whole blood, isolated PBMCs, or DNA extracted from either of those sample types. V loses 7 bases of germline sequence and J loses 4 bases, and the interval between the two ends is 16 bases. Sequences ENHRY (CDR1) and SYGVKD (CDR2) are obtained from the germline V gene. Reading from cysteine to phenylalanine, the CDR3 counts 14 amino acids. The retained sequence is limited to the CDR3, 42 bases, with the frame set at the first base. With respect to this clone: No antigen is known for it. The record has no base qualities; no much larger clone is one base away.

Input material: peripheral blood. The sequence is built from TRBV10-3 and TRBJ1-1; TRBD1 is a possible D gene, resting on 6 matching bases. This receptor was obtained from a man younger than 35 with acute or convalescent COVID-19. CDR3 loop: CAITRDTGTTEAFF. In nucleotide form, the sequence is TGTGCCATCACCCGGGACACCGGGACCACTGAAGCTTTCTTT.